The 30 T cell receptor beta chains reported below all come from one sample, sequenced in a study of T-cell memory formation after mild COVID-19. TCRdb itself ran the 5' RACE reads through MiXCR, one entry per CDR3 protein. Among around 390,000 distinct CDR3 sequences listed, 15% to 20% were seen once. Material: PBMCs or a T cell subset sorted from them (not recorded which). The source is a man between 18 and 35 years old who had mild COVID-19 (a few samples of this study predate the infection). Cell type and time point are not known.

This rearrangement joins TRBV6-4 to TRBJ2-3, with D perhaps assigned TRBD1 or TRBD2 (6 bases each). CDR3 length: 15 residues. Germline-derived CDR1 and CDR2 are MRHNA and SNTAGT. Trimming stripped 6 bases from V and 3 bases from J, with 16 bases between. CDR3 nucleotide sequence: TGTGCCAGCAGGAGACTGGGGGGCTCAACAGATACGCAGTATTTT. It is translated as CASRRLGGSTDTQYF.

This sequence joins TRBV6-1 and TRBJ1-6; weak D call: TRBD1 (5 bases). The CDR3 sequence is 15 residues long. Trimming removed 4 bases at V and 7 bases at J, with 14 bases between. Germline loops: CDR1 MNHNS, CDR2 SASEGT. CDR3 sequence (DNA): TGTGCCAGCAGTGCTATGGGGGTGAAGAATTCACCCCTCCACTTT. Protein: CASSAMGVKNSPLHF.

This clonotype was observed many times. The chain couples TRBV6-2 or TRBV6-3 to TRBJ2-7; 7 bases line up with TRBD1. From germline, CDR1 is MNHEY and CDR2 SVGEGT. V was pared by 5 bases and J by 3 bases, with 7 bases of the junction left unmatched. This CDR3 contains 14 residues. The DNA for the CDR3 is TGTGCCAGCAGTCCCCGGACAGGTCGCTACGAGCAGTACTTC. The encoded protein is CASSPRTGRYEQYF.

The gene calls are TRBV25-1 and TRBJ2-5; 10 bases are a match to TRBD1. This CDR3 spans 15 amino acids. Trimming cost V 6 bases and J 4 bases; bases outside gene matches: 8. In germline, CDR1 is MGHDK, CDR2 SYGVNS. CDR3 protein: CASSEGQGPPETQYF. CDR3 nucleotide sequence: TGTGCCAGCAGCGAGGGACAGGGGCCCCCAGAGACCCAGTACTTC.

The genes are TRBV14 and TRBJ1-2, with TRBD1 identical over 7 bases. Germline-derived CDR1 and CDR2 are SGHDN and FVKESK. Trimming cost V 1 base and J 3 bases; bases outside gene matches: 11. This CDR3 has 17 residues. CDR3 nucleotide sequence: TGTGCCAGCAGCCAAGTGGCGACCTCTCAGGGGGACTATGGCTACACCTTC. This translates into CASSQVATSQGDYGYTF.

Many counts were recorded for this clonotype. V and J are TRBV12-3 or TRBV12-4 and TRBJ1-1; D gene uncertain. Trimming took off 5 bases at V and 0 bases at J, with 7 bases between the two ends. CDR3 length: 13 amino acids. CDR3 sequence reads: CASSQTVNTEAFF. CDR3 sequence (DNA): TGTGCCAGCAGTCAGACCGTGAACACTGAAGCTTTCTTT.

V and J are TRBV5-1 and TRBJ1-1; D may be TRBD1 (5 bases). The germline V gene encodes CDR1 SGHRS and CDR2 YFSETQ. V shed 6 bases and J shed 1 base, with 13 bases lying between them. The CDR3 is 14 residues long. CDR3 in amino acids: CASKTGLTNTEAFF. Here the CDR3 DNA reads TGCGCCAGCAAAACGGGGCTCACGAACACTGAAGCTTTCTTT.

V gene TRBV19 combines with J gene TRBJ2-3; D possibly corresponds to TRBD2 (6 bases). The germline gives CDR1 LNHDA, CDR2 SQIVND (reference sequence). Trimming left V 7 bases short and J 5 bases short, with 19 bases between. This CDR3 is 15 amino acids long. The CDR3 DNA reads as TGTGCCAGTACTTCCGGCGGGCGGAGGGAAGATACGCAGTATTTT. Translated, it gives CASTSGGRREDTQYF.

The V and J genes are TRBV2 and TRBJ1-1; D is undetermined. CDR3 length equals 11 residues. The ends were cut back, 3 bases at V and 7 bases at J, with 6 bases in the middle. The V gene's germline CDR1 is SNHLY and CDR2 FYNNEI. The CDR3 nucleotides read TGTGCCAGCAGTGAGGGGAGTGAAGCTTTCTTT. Its translation is CASSEGSEAFF.

This chain connects TRBV28 to TRBJ2-3; 12 nucleotides match TRBD2. The germline V gene encodes CDR1 MDHEN and CDR2 SYDVKM. V lost 4 bases, J lost 2 bases, and 4 bases stayed unmatched. The CDR3 has 16 amino acids. This CDR3 is CASSSRLAGDTDTQYF. The CDR3, as DNA: TGTGCCAGCAGTTCCCGACTAGCGGGGGACACAGATACGCAGTATTTT.

The gene calls are TRBV18 and TRBJ2-5; TRBD1 matches 9 bases. Germline CDR1 and CDR2: KGHSH and LQKENI. V lost 5 bases, J lost 4 bases, and 5 bases stayed unmatched. The CDR3 runs to 14 residues. This CDR3 reads CASSTRTGVETQYF. The CDR3 bases are TGTGCCAGCTCAACGCGGACAGGGGTAGAGACCCAGTACTTC.

The V gene is TRBV29-1, the J gene TRBJ1-1, with D possibly being TRBD1 (5 bases). The CDR3 is 16 amino acids. The germline gives CDR1 SQVTM, CDR2 ANQGSEA. With 6 bases removed from V and 1 base from J, the gap between germline ends came to 21 bases. CDR3 DNA: TGCAGCGTCGCCGCGGGGGTTTCTTTCGGGAACACTGAAGCTTTCTTT. Amino acids: CSVAAGVSFGNTEAFF. Full variable domain (missing parts from reference TRBV29-1 and TRBJ1-1): SAVISQKPSRDICQRGTSLTIQCQVDSQVTMMFWYRQQPGQSLTLIATANQGSEATYESGFVIDKFPISRPNLTFSTLTVSNMSPEDSSIYLCSVAAGVSFGNTEAFFGQGTRLTVV.

The J gene is TRBJ2-1, the V gene TRBV4-1, with 9 bases fitting TRBD1. CDR3 length: 15 residues. Germline trimming cut 3 bases from V and 8 bases from J; bases unmatched to any gene: 8. Germline lookup yields CDR1 MGHRA and CDR2 YSYEKL. Written as DNA, the CDR3 is TGCGCCAGCAGCCAGATCCCGGACAGGGGCGATGAGCAGTTCTTC. Protein: CASSQIPDRGDEQFF.

J is TRBJ2-7 and V is TRBV6-2 or TRBV6-3; D could derive from TRBD1 or TRBD2 (5 bases each). Per germline, CDR1 MNHEY and CDR2 SVGEGT. The CDR3 contains 13 residues. Trimming cost V 10 bases and J 6 bases, with 19 bases left between them. DNA for the CDR3: TGTGCCACCACCGGGACGCCGGGCGCCGAGCAGTACTTC. It codes for CATTGTPGAEQYF.

The chain has TRBV5-4 and TRBJ2-2; TRBD1 is a possible D gene (5 bases). CDR1 and CDR2 from the germline V gene are SGHNT and YYREEE (reference sequence). The length of the CDR3 is 14 residues. Trimming shortened V by 1 base and J by 5 bases, and 9 bases separated the two germline ends. In nucleotides, the CDR3 is TGTGCCAGCAGCTTGACCTCAGGGACCGGGGAGCTGTTTTTT. Amino acids: CASSLTSGTGELFF.

The V gene is TRBV2, the J gene TRBJ1-1; no clear D gene. In germline, CDR1 is SNHLY, CDR2 FYNNEI. Trimming removed 6 bases from V and 3 bases from J, with 17 bases in between. The CDR3 extends over 15 amino acids. For the CDR3, the DNA is TGTGCCAGCAGCGAGCTTGTAGGTTTAGACACTGAAGCTTTCTTT. Residues: CASSELVGLDTEAFF.

The chain links TRBV6-2 or TRBV6-3 to TRBJ1-1, with D maybe TRBD1 (6 bases). V was pared by 5 bases and J by 0 bases, with 13 bases between. Germline values: CDR1 MNHEY, CDR2 SVGEGT. This CDR3 contains 15 residues. This CDR3 reads CASSLQGLVNTEAFF. CDR3 coding DNA: TGTGCCAGCAGTCTACAGGGATTAGTGAACACTGAAGCTTTCTTT.

The CDR3 coding sequence is TGTGCCAGCAGTTATAGGAGTGTAGCGGGGTGGCGAGAGACCCAGTACTTC. Translating it yields CASSYRSVAGWRETQYF. The chain is built from TRBV6-2 or TRBV6-3 and TRBJ2-5; 8 bases fit TRBD2. Germline values: CDR1 MNHEY, CDR2 SVGEGT. V dropped 3 bases and J dropped 4; count of bases not matched to a gene: 13. This CDR3 contains 17 residues.

Ten or more counts support this clonotype. The gene calls are TRBV2 and TRBJ2-3; TRBD2 matches 10 bases. CDR1 SNHLY and CDR2 FYNNEI come from the germline V gene. The J segment lost 0 bases and the V segment lost 8 bases, leaving 5 bases of the junction unmatched. The CDR3 loop spans 15 amino acids. In DNA form, the CDR3 reads TGTGCCAGCTTTACTAGCGGGGCCAGCACAGATACGCAGTATTTT. Translation: CASFTSGASTDTQYF.

The CDR3 protein is CASSINTDTQYF. In DNA form, the CDR3 reads TGTGCCAGCAGTATTAACACAGATACGCAGTATTTT. This rearrangement joins TRBV25-1 to TRBJ2-3; the D is unclear. This CDR3 spans 12 amino acids. V shed 5 bases and J shed 2 bases, with 5 bases lying between them. The germline CDR1 and CDR2 sequences are MGHDK and SYGVNS.

This clonotype occurred a few times. This chain links TRBV5-1 with TRBJ2-3, with TRBD2 matching over 12 bases. J lost 4 bases, V lost 1 base, and 10 bases had no gene match. Looked up from germline, CDR1 is SGHRS and CDR2 is YFSETQ. CDR3 size: 18 residues. CDR3 nucleotides: TGCGCCAGCAGCTTGATGGCTAGCGGGGGGGCGATGGCAGATACGCAGTATTTT. Translated, it gives CASSLMASGGAMADTQYF.

The chain joins TRBV7-8 to TRBJ2-7, with D hard to call. The CDR3 length is 15 residues. The V and J ends lost 2 bases and 5 bases respectively, with 16 bases between them. Germline-derived CDR1 and CDR2 are SGHVS and FQNEAQ. The CDR3, as DNA: TGTGCCAGCAGCTTAATGGGCTCCGTTGGGCACGAGCAGTACTTC. It encodes CASSLMGSVGHEQYF.

The V and J genes are TRBV6-6 and TRBJ2-3, with 10 nucleotides matching TRBD2. Germline lookup yields CDR1 MNHNY and CDR2 SVGAGI (reference sequence). Germline trimming cut 6 bases from V and 6 bases from J; bases unmatched to any gene: 12. This CDR3 region has 16 residues. CDR3 amino acids: CASSPVQRGGFDTQYF. The CDR3 nucleotides read TGTGCCAGCAGCCCCGTTCAGCGGGGGGGATTCGATACGCAGTATTTT.

This chain links TRBV20-1 with TRBJ2-3, with 9 nucleotides matching TRBD2. Per germline, CDR1 DFQATT and CDR2 SNEGSKA (reference sequence). The CDR3 contains 15 residues. V gave up 2 bases and J gave up 4 bases; unmatched junction bases: 7. DNA for the CDR3: TGCAGTGCTAGACGGGGCGGGGGGGTTTCAGATACGCAGTATTTT. Protein product: CSARRGGGVSDTQYF.

The CDR3 sequence is CASSIVSAGVYGYTF. CDR3 coding DNA: TGTGCCAGTAGTATAGTATCGGCAGGGGTATATGGCTACACCTTC. J is TRBJ1-2 and V is TRBV19, with a weak D call TRBD1 (6 bases). This CDR3 is built from 15 residues. The V end was cut by 1 base, the J end by 5 bases, with 14 bases between. From germline, CDR1 is LNHDA and CDR2 SQIVND (reference sequence). The entire variable domain, with the rest obtained from reference TRBV19 and TRBJ1-2, is as follows: DGGITQSPKYLFRKEGQNVTLSCEQNLNHDAMYWYRQDPGQGLRLIYYSQIVNDFQKGDIAEGYSVSREKKESFPLTVTSAQKNPTAFYLCASSIVSAGVYGYTFGSGTRLTVV.

This clonotype has more than one count but fewer than ten. The J gene is TRBJ2-3, the V gene TRBV15, with no clear D. Trimming left V 4 bases short and J 4 bases short, with 6 bases between. The germline CDR1 and CDR2 sequences are LNHNV and YYDKDF (reference sequence). The CDR3 sequence is 12 residues long. The CDR3 nucleotides read TGTGCCACCAGCAAGGTTTCAGATACGCAGTATTTT. Encoded protein: CATSKVSDTQYF.

The rearrangement uses TRBV9 and TRBJ1-1, with TRBD1 matching over 11 bases. The J segment lost 1 base and the V segment lost 3 bases, leaving 2 bases of the junction unmatched. CDR3 size: 15 residues. From germline, CDR1 is SGDLS and CDR2 YYNGEE. The CDR3 loop is CASSGGTGGNTEAFF. DNA of the CDR3: TGTGCCAGCAGCGGAGGGACAGGGGGGAACACTGAAGCTTTCTTT. The complete variable domain, with remaining parts taken from reference TRBV9 and TRBJ1-1, reads DSGVTQTPKHLITATGQRVTLRCSPRSGDLSVYWYQQSLDQGLQFLIQYYNGEERAKGNILERFSAQQFPDLHSELNLSSLELGDSALYFCASSGGTGGNTEAFFGQGTRLTVV.

The chain carries TRBV24-1 and TRBJ2-1; possible D gene TRBD1, 6 bases. The CDR3 spans 14 residues. V was clipped by 4 bases and J by 7 bases, with 13 bases between them. Germline V gives CDR1 KGHDR, CDR2 SFDVKD. This CDR3 reads CATSDPTGSNEQFF. The CDR3 DNA is TGTGCCACCAGTGACCCGACAGGATCGAATGAGCAGTTCTTC.

This clonotype was seen a few times. The chain is built from TRBV20-1 and TRBJ2-7, with D possibly TRBD2 on 5 matching bases. V gave up 2 bases and J gave up 0 bases, with 11 bases separating them. Germline loops: CDR1 DFQATT, CDR2 SNEGSKA (reference sequence). CDR3 length equals 14 residues. CDR3 amino acids: CSARNGESSYEQYV. As DNA, the CDR3 is TGCAGTGCTAGAAACGGGGAAAGCTCCTACGAGCAGTACGTC.

This clonotype came up a few times. This rearrangement joins TRBV12-3 or TRBV12-4 to TRBJ2-2; D gene ambiguous. The CDR3 runs to 12 residues. Trimming shortened V by 7 bases and J by 1 base, and 4 bases separated the two germline ends. CDR3 DNA: TGTGCCAGCACTATGAACACCGGGGAGCTGTTTTTT. It encodes CASTMNTGELFF.